The 14 T cell receptor beta chains given below trace back to one sample, sequenced in a study of blood T cell repertoires in COVID-19. Sequenced by immunoSEQ multiplex PCR; TCRdb stores in-frame clones only, minus some. The table has roughly 150,000 clones, 80% to 90% seen once. Sequencing was done on a sample of peripheral blood. The source is a woman aged 70-85 years who had recovered from COVID-19.

The gene calls are TRBV24-1 and TRBJ2-1, with D perhaps TRBD2 (5 bases). CDR3 length equals 16 residues. CDR1 and CDR2 (germline): KGHDR, SFDVKD. Trimming pared 3 bases from V and 1 base from J, leaving 12 bases between. This CDR3 is CATSDPTSRSYNEQFF. The DNA of the CDR3 is TGTGCCACCAGTGATCCAACTAGTAGGTCCTACAATGAGCAGTTCTTC.

This chain joins TRBV19 and TRBJ1-5; weak D call: TRBD1 (5 bases). V lost 6 bases to trimming and J lost 0 bases, with 15 bases between them. This CDR3 comprises 16 residues. The germline gives CDR1 LNHDA, CDR2 SQIVND (reference sequence). The CDR3 sequence is CASSWGSPGSNQPQHF. The CDR3 bases are TGTGCCAGTAGCTGGGGCAGTCCGGGTAGCAATCAGCCCCAGCATTTT.

The chain has TRBV11-3 and TRBJ2-7; TRBD1 is a possible D gene (5 bases). The CDR3 covers 15 residues. V lost 5 bases and J lost 5, with 19 bases in between. Germline lookup yields CDR1 SGHNT and CDR2 YENEEA. The CDR3 is CASSQRVSGYDEQYF. CDR3 sequence (DNA): TGTGCCAGCAGCCAAAGGGTTTCAGGGTACGACGAGCAGTACTTC.

CDR3 sequence reads: CASSLAPGAYNEQFF. The DNA of the CDR3 is TGTGCCAGCAGCTTAGCCCCAGGGGCCTACAATGAGCAGTTCTTC. The V call is TRBV7-3, the J call TRBJ2-1; maybe TRBD1 (6 bases). This CDR3 comprises 15 residues. The V gene's germline CDR1 is SGHTA and CDR2 FQGTGA. Trimming took 2 bases from V and 2 from J, leaving 10 bases between them.

The V gene is TRBV18, the J gene TRBJ2-5; TRBD2 aligns across 9 bases. V lost 5 bases, J lost 0 bases, and 4 bases stayed unmatched. CDR1 is KGHSH and CDR2 is LQKENI in the germline V gene. The CDR3 covers 15 residues. As DNA, the CDR3 is TGTGCCAGCTCATCCGGGACTAGCCACCAAGAGACCCAGTACTTC. Encoded protein: CASSSGTSHQETQYF.

In its sample, this clone was seen once. The chain recombines TRBV3-1 (or the pseudogene TRBV3-2) with TRBJ2-3, with D possibly TRBD2 on 6 matching bases. Germline values: CDR1 LGHDT, CDR2 YNNKEL (reference sequence). Trimming removed 4 bases at V and 4 bases at J, with 15 bases between. The CDR3 totals 15 residues. The CDR3 region is CASSRGTTKADTQYF. As DNA, the CDR3 is TGTGCCAGCAGCCGCGGGACCACCAAAGCAGATACGCAGTATTTT.

The V call is TRBV14, the J call TRBJ1-2; TRBD1 matches at 7 bases. Germline lookup yields CDR1 SGHDN and CDR2 FVKESK. CDR3 size: 16 residues. V gave up 4 bases and J gave up 0 bases; unmatched junction bases: 8. CDR3 coding DNA: TGTGCCAGCAGCCCCCAAGGACAGGCCTCTAACTATGGCTACACCTTC. Translating it yields CASSPQGQASNYGYTF. The entire variable domain, with the rest obtained from reference TRBV14 and TRBJ1-2, is as follows: EAGVTQFPSHSVIEKGQTVTLRCDPISGHDNLYWYRRVMGKEIKFLLHFVKESKQDESGMPNNRFLAERTGGTYSTLKVQPAELEDSGVYFCASSPQGQASNYGYTFGSGTRLTVV.

The chain is built from TRBV5-6 and TRBJ1-2; maybe TRBD1 (6 bases). This CDR3 contains 14 residues. Germline CDR1 reads SGHDT; CDR2 reads YYEEEE. V lost 7 bases and J lost 0, with 13 bases in between. CDR3 sequence: CASRFWDTNYGYTF. The CDR3 nucleotides read TGTGCCAGCCGGTTCTGGGACACTAACTATGGCTACACCTTC. The full variable domain, completed using reference TRBV5-6 and TRBJ1-2, is DAGVTQSPTHLIKTRGQQVTLRCSPKSGHDTVSWYQQALGQGPQFIFQYYEEEERQRGNFPDRFSGHQFPNYSSELNVNALLLGDSALYLCASRFWDTNYGYTFGSGTRLTVV.

The chain recombines TRBV7-8 with TRBJ1-1; 7 bases line up with TRBD1. The CDR3 spans 15 residues. CDR1 SGHVS and CDR2 FQNEAQ come from the germline V gene. V shed 5 bases, J shed 3 bases, and the junction held 9 bases outside the gene matches. In DNA form, the CDR3 reads TGTGCCAGCAGCCCTAGACAGGGAATAGACACTGAAGCTTTCTTT. This codes for CASSPRQGIDTEAFF. The full variable domain, with the rest looked up from reference TRBV7-8 and TRBJ1-1, is GAGVSQSPRYKVAKRGQDVALRCDPISGHVSLFWYQQALGQGPEFLTYFQNEAQLDKSGLPSDRFFAERPEGSVSTLKIQRTQQEDSAVYLCASSPRQGIDTEAFFGQGTRLTVV.

The CDR3 sequence is CASSQDDRGYTGELFF. The CDR3 DNA reads TGTGCCAGCAGCCAAGACGACAGGGGGTACACCGGGGAGCTGTTTTTT. This chain joins TRBV3-1 (or the pseudogene TRBV3-2) and TRBJ2-2; TRBD1 matches at 9 bases. Trimming removed 0 bases from V and 3 bases from J; junction bases left unmatched: 2. This CDR3 spans 16 amino acids. The germline CDR1 and CDR2 sequences are LGHDT and YNNKEL (reference sequence).

The rearrangement links TRBV30 to TRBJ1-1; TRBD1 matches 8 bases. The junction had 8 bases not matched to a gene; V was cut back by 6 bases and J by 5 bases. The germline V gene has CDR1 GTSNPN and CDR2 SVGIG (reference sequence). CDR3 length: 13 residues. The CDR3 loop reads CACTKDRGTEAFF. The DNA for the CDR3 is TGTGCCTGCACAAAAGACAGGGGAACTGAAGCTTTCTTT.

This clone came up many times. The identical CDR3 is also encoded by other nucleotide sequences in the sample. The CDR3 spells CASSLGGANTGELFF. The CDR3 DNA reads TGTGCCAGCAGCTTAGGGGGGGCGAACACCGGGGAGCTGTTTTTT. The gene calls are TRBV7-2 and TRBJ2-2, with D perhaps TRBD2 (6 bases). The CDR3 is 15 residues long. Trimming stripped 1 base from V and 0 bases from J, with 6 bases between. Per the germline V gene, CDR1 is SGHTA and CDR2 is FQGNSA.

This clone was seen just once. The chain uses TRBV6-5 and TRBJ1-1, with unresolved D. Germline V lookup: CDR1 MNHEY, CDR2 SVGAGI. The CDR3 has 13 residues. Trimming removed 7 bases at V and 4 bases at J, with 13 bases between. CDR3 sequence: CASTAPVSTEAFF. CDR3 DNA: TGTGCCAGCACCGCGCCCGTGTCCACTGAAGCTTTCTTT.

The chain uses TRBV28 and TRBJ1-5; D is unclear. Trimming removed 6 bases from V and 5 bases from J, with 8 bases in between. Germline CDR1 reads MDHEN; CDR2 reads SYDVKM. There are 12 residues in the CDR3. The CDR3 sequence: CASSRSYQPQHF. As DNA, the CDR3 is TGTGCCAGCAGCCGGAGCTATCAGCCCCAGCATTTT.